This entry concerns a single T cell receptor (beta chain). Germline V CDR1 and CDR2: MDHEN, SYDVKM. Trimming stripped 2 bases from V and 0 bases from J, with 8 bases between. The length of the CDR3 is 16 residues. This sample stems from a study of blood T cell repertoires in COVID-19. Assay used: immunoSEQ multiplex PCR; TCRdb lists only in-frame clones, some missing. The table lists about 83,000 clones, roughly 82% of them singletons. Sequenced input: peripheral blood. The chain links TRBV28 to TRBJ1-6; D is ambiguous. The sequence derives from a man aged 45 to 65 with active COVID-19. Here the CDR3 reads CASSLMGSSYNSPLHF. CDR3 bases: TGTGCCAGCAGTTTAATGGGGAGCTCCTATAATTCACCCCTCCACTTT. The full variable domain, completed using reference TRBV28 and TRBJ1-6, is DVKVTQSSRYLVKRTGEKVFLECVQDMDHENMFWYRQDPGLGLRLIYFSYDVKMKEKGDIPEGYSVSREKKERFSLILESASTNQTSMYLCASSLMGSSYNSPLHFGNGTRLTVT.